This T cell receptor (beta chain) was found in a study of pediatric ulcerative colitis. The study's findings and limits: Substantially fewer templates came from two patients' blood samples.

Rectal tissue came from one to two pinch biopsies taken at colonoscopy. The CDR3 consists of 14 residues. The data were produced by immunoSEQ multiplex PCR, yet TCRdb's version contains in-frame clones alone and is incomplete. The sample has roughly 16,000 clones, about two thirds seen once. Concerning this clone: The antigen is undetermined.

The source material was gut tissue. This receptor was obtained from a girl aged 5 to 17 with moderate ulcerative colitis. The J gene is TRBJ1-2, the V gene TRBV21-1. TRBV21-1 is recorded as a pseudogene. The CDR3 DNA reads as TGTGCCAGCAGCAACTCCGGTTATAACTATGGCTACACCTTC. Residues: CASSNSGYNYGYTF.